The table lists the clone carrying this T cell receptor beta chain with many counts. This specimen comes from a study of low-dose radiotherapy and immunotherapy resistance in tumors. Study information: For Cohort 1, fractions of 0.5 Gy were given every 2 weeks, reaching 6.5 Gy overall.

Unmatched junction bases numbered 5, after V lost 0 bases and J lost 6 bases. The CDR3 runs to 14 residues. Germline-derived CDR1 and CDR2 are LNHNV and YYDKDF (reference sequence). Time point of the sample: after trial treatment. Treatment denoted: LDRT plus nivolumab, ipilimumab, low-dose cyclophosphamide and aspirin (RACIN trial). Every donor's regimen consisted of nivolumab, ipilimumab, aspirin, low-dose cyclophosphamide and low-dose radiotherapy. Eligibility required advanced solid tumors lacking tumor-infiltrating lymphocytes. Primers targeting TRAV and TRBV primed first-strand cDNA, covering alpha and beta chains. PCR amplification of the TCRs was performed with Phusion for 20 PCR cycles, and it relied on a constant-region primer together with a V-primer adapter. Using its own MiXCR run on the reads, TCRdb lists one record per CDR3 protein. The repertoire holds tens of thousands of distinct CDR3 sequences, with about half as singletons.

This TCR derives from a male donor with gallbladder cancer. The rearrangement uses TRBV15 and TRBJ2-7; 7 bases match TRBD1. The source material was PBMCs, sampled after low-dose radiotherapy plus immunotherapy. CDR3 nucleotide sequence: TGTGCCACCAGCAGAGAGACAGGGAGAAGCGAGCAGTACTTC. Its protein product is CATSRETGRSEQYF. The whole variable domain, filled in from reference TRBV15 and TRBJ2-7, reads DAMVIQNPRYQVTQFGKPVTLSCSQTLNHNVMYWYQQKSSQAPKLLFHYYDKDFNNEADTPDNFQSRRPNTSFCFLDIRSPGLGDTAMYLCATSRETGRSEQYFGPGTRLTVT.